This TCR beta chain was retrieved from a study of blood T cell repertoires in COVID-19. Study context: The United States, Italy and Spain provided the acute and convalescent COVID-19 samples.

In the study's own analysis: Cell counts per sample came from amplifying reference gene primers. The table came from immunoSEQ multiplex PCR; TCRdb's copy has only in-frame clones and leaves some out. V and J calls plus clone size are reproduced from that table; the DNA served to infer D and trimming. The sample lists approximately 76,000 clones; approximately 83% were seen once. In its sample, this clone was seen many times. The CDR3 is 13 residues long. The sequenced sample was peripheral blood. The sequence derives from a woman aged 55-69 years with acute or convalescent COVID-19. V gene TRBV21-1 combines with J gene TRBJ2-7; the table names TRBD1, a call not compared with the DNA. TRBV21-1 is a documented pseudogene. Written as DNA, the CDR3 is TGTGCCAGCAACCGGGGACAGGGCTACGAGCAGTACTTC. This codes for CASNRGQGYEQYF.